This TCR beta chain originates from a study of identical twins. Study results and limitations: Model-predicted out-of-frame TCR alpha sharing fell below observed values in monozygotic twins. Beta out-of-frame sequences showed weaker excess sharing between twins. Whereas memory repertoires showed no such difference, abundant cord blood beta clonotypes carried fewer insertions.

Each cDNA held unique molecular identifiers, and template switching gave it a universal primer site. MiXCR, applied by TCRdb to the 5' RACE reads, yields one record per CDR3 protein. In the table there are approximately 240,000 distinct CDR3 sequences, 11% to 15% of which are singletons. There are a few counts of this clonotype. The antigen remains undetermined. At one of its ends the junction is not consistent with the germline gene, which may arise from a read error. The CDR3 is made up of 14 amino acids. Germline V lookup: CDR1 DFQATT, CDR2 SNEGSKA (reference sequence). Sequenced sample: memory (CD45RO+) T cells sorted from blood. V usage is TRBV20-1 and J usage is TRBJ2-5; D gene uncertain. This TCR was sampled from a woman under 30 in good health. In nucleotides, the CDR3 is TGCAGTGCGAGAGCTCTAAGCGTCCAAGAGACCCAGTACTTC. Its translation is CSARALSVQETQYF.